A selection of T cell receptor beta chains follows, all from one sample in a study of blood T cell repertoires in COVID-19. Assay: immunoSEQ multiplex PCR; the TCRdb copy retains only in-frame clones and omits some. The table includes 90,000 to 120,000 clones, around 89% detected once. Material: peripheral blood. Receptor source: a man aged 40-50 years with active or convalescent COVID-19. Each CDR3 is given with its conserved first and last residue.

CASSSDIEVGYTF,TRBV5-6
CASSSDPQIDQPQHF,TRBV5-4
CASGDGGSNQPQHF,TRBV27
CASSQAGGGTDTQYF,TRBV28
CASSPAPSGGGEKLFF,TRBV7-6
CAWARATTEAFF,TRBV30
CASSLTGGAPGELFF,TRBV7-9
CASSLGPGGAGPTGELFF,TRBV27
CASSTSGSFTGELFF,TRBV7-6
CASSFGDRRGYTF,TRBV28
CASSLIGGGYTF,TRBV7-9
CASSLATTLGQPYEQYF,TRBV5-1
CASSQGQGDYEQYF,TRBV4-3
CASSSRTSGSDTQYF,TRBV27
CASSEQGTDTQYF,TRBV5-1
CASSLRGQLPYNEQFF,TRBV28
CASSLPQVHGYTF,TRBV19
CARSRGGQGAGTGELFF,TRBV10-1